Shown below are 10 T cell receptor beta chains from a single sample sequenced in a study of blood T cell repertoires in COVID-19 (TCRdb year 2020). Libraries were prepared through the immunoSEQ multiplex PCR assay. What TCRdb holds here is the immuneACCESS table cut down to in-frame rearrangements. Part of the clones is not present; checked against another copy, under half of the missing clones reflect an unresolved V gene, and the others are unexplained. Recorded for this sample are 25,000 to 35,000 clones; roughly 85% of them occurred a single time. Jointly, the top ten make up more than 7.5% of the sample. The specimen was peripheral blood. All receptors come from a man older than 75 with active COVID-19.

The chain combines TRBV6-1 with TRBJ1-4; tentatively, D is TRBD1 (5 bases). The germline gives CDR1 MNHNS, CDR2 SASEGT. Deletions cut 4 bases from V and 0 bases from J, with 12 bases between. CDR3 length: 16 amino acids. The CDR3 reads CASSGRDAATNEKLFF. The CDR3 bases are TGTGCCAGCAGTGGGAGGGACGCCGCAACTAATGAAAAACTGTTTTTT.

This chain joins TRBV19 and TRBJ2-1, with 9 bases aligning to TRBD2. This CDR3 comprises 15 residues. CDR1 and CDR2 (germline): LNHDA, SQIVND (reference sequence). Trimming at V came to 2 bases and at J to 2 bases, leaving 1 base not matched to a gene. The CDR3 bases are TGTGCCAGTAGTATACTAGCGGGGACCTACAATGAGCAGTTCTTC. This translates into CASSILAGTYNEQFF.

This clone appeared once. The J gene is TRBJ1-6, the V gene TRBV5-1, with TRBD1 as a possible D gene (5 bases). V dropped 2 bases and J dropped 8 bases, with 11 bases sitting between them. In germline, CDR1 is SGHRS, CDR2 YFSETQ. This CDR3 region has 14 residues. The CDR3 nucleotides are TGCGCCAGCAGCTTCGAGGGGAGGGATTCACCCCTCCACTTT. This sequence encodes CASSFEGRDSPLHF.

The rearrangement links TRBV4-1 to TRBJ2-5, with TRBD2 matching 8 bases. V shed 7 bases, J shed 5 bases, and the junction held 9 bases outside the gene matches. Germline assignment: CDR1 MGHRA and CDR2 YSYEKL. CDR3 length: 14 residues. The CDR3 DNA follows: TGCGCCAGCACCATGGGACTAGGTGTTGAGACCCAGTACTTC. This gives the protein CASTMGLGVETQYF.

The CDR3 sequence: CASSLVGRVTEAFF. CDR3 sequence (DNA): TGTGCCAGCAGCTTAGTCGGCAGGGTCACTGAAGCTTTCTTT. The chain joins TRBV11-2 to TRBJ1-1, with a weak D call TRBD1 (5 bases). The CDR3 runs 14 residues. V was cut by 1 base and J by 4 bases, with 10 bases left in between. Germline V gives CDR1 SGHAT, CDR2 FQNNGV.

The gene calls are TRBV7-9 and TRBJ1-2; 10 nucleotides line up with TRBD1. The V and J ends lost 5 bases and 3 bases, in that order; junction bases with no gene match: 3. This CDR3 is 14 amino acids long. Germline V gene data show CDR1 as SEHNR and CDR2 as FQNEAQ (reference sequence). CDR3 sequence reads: CASSPGTGDYGYTF. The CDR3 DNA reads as TGTGCCAGCAGCCCAGGGACAGGGGACTATGGCTACACCTTC.

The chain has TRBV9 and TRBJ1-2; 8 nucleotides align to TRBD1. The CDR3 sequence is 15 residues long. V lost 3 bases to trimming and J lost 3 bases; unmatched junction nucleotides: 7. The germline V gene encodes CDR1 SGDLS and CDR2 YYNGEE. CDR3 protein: CASSGTDRGHYGYTF. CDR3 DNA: TGTGCCAGCAGCGGGACTGACAGGGGCCACTATGGCTACACCTTC.

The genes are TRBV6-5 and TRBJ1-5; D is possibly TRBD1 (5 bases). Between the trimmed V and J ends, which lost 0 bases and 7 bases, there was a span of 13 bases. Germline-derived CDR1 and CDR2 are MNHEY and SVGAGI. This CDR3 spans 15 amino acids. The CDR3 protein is CASSYSGREDQPQHF. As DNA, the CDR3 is TGTGCCAGCAGTTACTCGGGCAGGGAGGACCAGCCCCAGCATTTT.

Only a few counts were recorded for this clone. The CDR3 here is CASRTGQGDNSPLHF. The CDR3 coding sequence is TGTGCCAGCAGGACTGGACAGGGTGATAATTCACCCCTCCACTTT. V gene TRBV6-5 combines with J gene TRBJ1-6; 8 positions agree with TRBD1. The length of the CDR3 is 15 residues. V was clipped by 6 bases and J by 5 bases; unmatched bases: 6. The V gene's germline CDR1 is MNHEY and CDR2 SVGAGI.

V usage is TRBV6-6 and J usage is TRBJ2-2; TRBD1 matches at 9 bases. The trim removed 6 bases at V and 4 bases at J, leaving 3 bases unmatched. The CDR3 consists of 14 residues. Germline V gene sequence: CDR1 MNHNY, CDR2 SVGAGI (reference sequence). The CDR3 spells CASRATGGTGELFF. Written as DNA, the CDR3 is TGTGCCAGCAGAGCGACAGGGGGCACCGGGGAGCTGTTTTTT.